The 4 T cell receptor beta chains in this list originate from one sample, sequenced in a study of cytomegalovirus exposure and HLA in healthy donors. The PCR made use of 60 Vbeta and 13 Jbeta primers. Assay used: immunoSEQ multiplex PCR; TCRdb lists only in-frame clones, some missing. The sample yields about 150,000 clones, approximately 88% seen once. Sequencing input: PBMCs. Receptors were obtained from a boy aged 2 to 10 in good health and CMV-seronegative.

The V call is TRBV11-1, the J call TRBJ2-3; 10 positions match TRBD2. Germline loops: CDR1 SGHAT, CDR2 FQDESV (reference sequence). Trimming took 5 bases from V and 3 from J; bases not matched to a gene: 2. This CDR3 spans 14 amino acids. The CDR3, as DNA: TGTGCCAGCAGCGCAGCGGGAGGGACAGATACGCAGTATTTT. Translation gives CASSAAGGTDTQYF.

The chain joins TRBV28 to TRBJ1-1; D not resolved. Germline V lookup: CDR1 MDHEN, CDR2 SYDVKM. V was pared by 3 bases and J by 7 bases, with 9 bases between. The CDR3 extends over 12 amino acids. The CDR3 coding sequence is TGTGCCAGCAGTTTGCGAGGGATTGAAGCTTTCTTT. Protein product: CASSLRGIEAFF.

This chain joins TRBV27 and TRBJ1-2; D possibly corresponds to TRBD1 (5 bases). The V gene lost 8 bases and the J gene lost 2 bases, with 12 bases spanning the gap. CDR1 is MNHEY, CDR2 SMNVEV, per germline (reference sequence). The CDR3 covers 13 residues. Here the CDR3 reads CASALRGNYGYTF. CDR3 in DNA: TGTGCCAGCGCCCTAAGGGGCAACTATGGCTACACCTTC.

CDR3 protein: CAWSIQGVNGYTF. Here the CDR3 DNA reads TGTGCCTGGAGCATACAGGGAGTAAATGGCTACACCTTC. V is TRBV30 and J is TRBJ1-2; maybe TRBD1 (6 bases). V was cut by 3 bases and J by 6 bases, with 14 bases left in between. This CDR3 comprises 13 residues. The germline gives CDR1 GTSNPN, CDR2 SVGIG (reference sequence).